This TCR beta chain was recovered during a study of memory CD4+ T cells and cytomegalovirus serostatus. About the study: This sample comes from healthy Belgian adults, fewer than ten CMV seropositive, roughly 22 seronegative.

Single viable CD3+CD4+CD8-CD45RO+ cells were sorted as the memory CD4+ T cells. V lost 0 bases and J 1 base, leaving 16 bases between the germline ends. Germline V lookup: CDR1 ENHRY, CDR2 SYGVKD. This CDR3 is 18 amino acids long. TCRdb keeps only in-frame clones here, not all; method: immunoSEQ multiplex PCR. The sample contains under 50,000 clones, around four fifths of which appear only once. The rearrangement links TRBV10-3 to TRBJ2-1; D may correspond to TRBD1 or TRBD2 (6 bases each). Sequencing used memory CD4+ T cells from blood. The source is an adult in good health and CMV-seronegative. CDR3 in amino acids: CAISESGGQAGSYNEQFF. Here the CDR3 DNA reads TGTGCCATCAGTGAGTCCGGGGGCCAAGCAGGATCCTACAATGAGCAGTTCTTC.